These T cell receptor beta chains were read from a single sample in a study of siplizumab effects on memory and regulatory T cells. Profiled with immunoSEQ multiplex PCR; TCRdb holds only in-frame clones, not every one. This table has about 120,000 clones, 90% to 95% appearing once. Sequencing used non-Treg CD4+ T cells sorted from blood. The source is a human donor in good health. CDR3s include the opening cysteine and the closing phenylalanine or tryptophan. A D gene is named only where the DNA matches it firmly. Some rows have no size entry. The others give once, few or many, or a class for an expanded clone.

v_call	j_call	d_call	clone_size	cdr3_aa	cdr3_nt
TRBV27	TRBJ2-2	NA	NA	CASNRDGRYTGELFF	TGTGCCAGCAACCGGGACGGCCGTTACACCGGGGAGCTGTTTTTT
TRBV5-6	TRBJ2-7	NA	NA	CASSLGGWGISYEQYF	TGTGCCAGCAGCTTGGGTGGTTGGGGGATCTCCTACGAGCAGTACTTC
TRBV4-3	TRBJ2-3	TRBD2	NA	CASSQESFGRGTTYLTDTQYF	TGCGCCAGCAGCCAAGAATCGTTCGGGCGGGGGACCACTTACCTCACAGATACGCAGTATTTT
TRBV10-2	TRBJ1-4	NA	NA	CASRAGSRNEKLFF	TGCGCCAGCCGAGCGGGGAGCAGGAATGAAAAACTGTTTTTT
TRBV5-1	TRBJ2-7	NA	NA	CASSLVQGIHYEQYF	TGCGCCAGCAGCTTGGTGCAGGGGATTCACTACGAGCAGTACTTC
TRBV13	TRBJ2-1	NA	NA	CASSPRRLGEQFF	TGTGCCAGCAGCCCCCGGCGGTTAGGTGAGCAGTTCTTC
TRBV4-1	TRBJ2-3	NA	NA	CASSQGTHYTDTQYF	TGCGCCAGCAGCCAAGGGACTCATTACACAGATACGCAGTATTTT
TRBV7-3	TRBJ2-5	NA	NA	CASSLRPTIGETQYF	TGTGCCAGCAGCTTAAGACCCACGATCGGAGAGACCCAGTACTTC
TRBV9	TRBJ1-3	NA	NA	CASSVDSGAVSGNTIYF	TGTGCCAGCAGCGTAGACTCAGGGGCCGTCTCTGGAAACACCATATATTTT
TRBV28	TRBJ1-4	NA	NA	CASTWGANEKLFF	TGTGCCAGCACCTGGGGGGCTAATGAAAAACTGTTTTTT
TRBV6-4	TRBJ2-3	NA	once	CASSEGGTSTDTQYF	TGTGCCAGCAGTGAAGGGGGTACTAGCACAGATACGCAGTATTTT
TRBV6-1	TRBJ2-3	TRBD1	NA	CASSFRQGNTDTQYF	TGTGCCAGCAGTTTTCGACAGGGGAACACAGATACGCAGTATTTT
TRBV2	TRBJ1-5	TRBD1	NA	CASRKTGNQPQHF	TGTGCCAGCAGAAAGACAGGGAATCAGCCCCAGCATTTT
TRBV6-4	TRBJ2-2	TRBD2	NA	CASSPTSGNTGELFF	TGTGCCAGCAGCCCCACTAGCGGGAACACCGGGGAGCTGTTTTTT
TRBV6-6	TRBJ1-1	NA	NA	CASSYLFGDTEAFF	TGTGCCAGCAGTTACTTGTTCGGAGACACTGAAGCTTTCTTT
TRBV2	TRBJ2-3	TRBD2	NA	CASSEAGRDLQNTQYF	TGTGCCAGCAGTGAAGCCGGGAGGGATCTCCAGAATACGCAGTATTTT
TRBV20-1	TRBJ2-5	NA	NA	CSSPGSETQYF	TGCAGTTCGCCGGGGTCAGAGACCCAGTACTTC
TRBV28	TRBJ1-5	NA	once	CASSLFDSRPLYSNQPQHF	TGTGCCAGCAGTTTATTCGACAGTAGGCCCCTTTATAGCAATCAGCCCCAGCATTTT
TRBV4-2	TRBJ1-1	TRBD1	NA	CASSQAAFTGAADTEAFF	TGTGCCAGCAGCCAAGCCGCTTTTACAGGGGCCGCCGACACTGAAGCTTTCTTT
TRBV7-2	TRBJ2-5	NA	NA	CASSLVTRETQYF	TGTGCCAGCAGCTTAGTAACGAGGGAGACCCAGTACTTC
TRBV11-1	TRBJ2-1	TRBD2	NA	CASSDITRLAGGRNEQFF	TGTGCCAGCAGCGATATTACCCGACTAGCGGGGGGGCGCAATGAGCAGTTCTTC
TRBV4-3	TRBJ2-3	NA	NA	CASSLLKGGRTDTQYF	TGCGCCAGCAGCCTCCTAAAGGGGGGCCGCACAGATACGCAGTATTTT
TRBV4-1	TRBJ2-1	TRBD1	NA	CASSPTGGGNNEQFF	TGCGCCAGCAGCCCGACAGGGGGGGGAAACAATGAGCAGTTCTTC
TRBV4-3	TRBJ1-4	TRBD1	NA	CASSQGGGNEKLFF	TGCGCCAGCAGCCAAGGAGGGGGCAACGAAAAACTGTTTTTT
TRBV10-3	TRBJ2-7	NA	NA	CAISDYPEGEQYF	TGTGCCATCAGTGACTACCCGGAGGGGGAGCAGTACTTC
TRBV5-1	TRBJ1-1	TRBD1	NA	CASSLESGGITEAFF	TGCGCCAGCAGCTTGGAGTCAGGGGGTATCACTGAAGCTTTCTTT
TRBV18	TRBJ1-6	NA	NA	CASSDGQSSYNSPLHF	TGTGCCAGCTCTGACGGACAGAGCTCCTATAATTCACCCCTCCACTTT
TRBV30	TRBJ1-2	NA	NA	CAWSIDSNYGYTF	TGTGCCTGGTCCATCGACAGTAACTATGGCTACACCTTC
TRBV7-3	TRBJ2-1	TRBD2	NA	CASSLASSGAYNEQFF	TGTGCCAGCAGCTTAGCATCTAGCGGGGCGTACAATGAGCAGTTCTTC
TRBV7-2	TRBJ2-5	NA	once	CASSLVVEETQYF	TGTGCCAGCAGCTTAGTGGTGGAAGAGACCCAGTACTTC
TRBV7-2	TRBJ2-3	NA	NA	CASSRLTDTQYF	TGTGCCAGCAGCCGCCTCACAGATACGCAGTATTTT
TRBV7-9	TRBJ2-7	NA	NA	CASGTLGTVHPYEQYF	TGTGCCAGCGGTACCCTCGGAACGGTTCACCCCTACGAGCAGTACTTC
TRBV7-9	TRBJ2-3	TRBD1	NA	CASSSDRVTDTQYF	TGTGCCAGCAGCTCAGACAGGGTTACAGATACGCAGTATTTT
TRBV11-1	TRBJ1-2	NA	NA	CASSLGGGYGYTF	TGTGCCAGCAGCTTAGGAGGGGGCTATGGCTACACCTTC
TRBV29-1	TRBJ1-3	NA	NA	CSVEEWSSGNTIYF	TGCAGCGTTGAAGAGTGGAGCTCTGGAAACACCATATATTTT
TRBV6-1	TRBJ1-2	TRBD1	NA	CASSDTGEKSYGYTF	TGTGCCAGCAGTGACACAGGGGAAAAGAGCTATGGCTACACCTTC
TRBV7-9	TRBJ2-3	NA	NA	CASSLLGDSITDTQYF	TGTGCCAGCAGCTTATTAGGGGACTCTATCACAGATACGCAGTATTTT
TRBV9	TRBJ2-4	TRBD1	few	CASSVSTGGFNGAKNIQYF	TGTGCCAGCAGCGTCTCGACAGGGGGTTTTAACGGAGCCAAAAACATTCAGTACTTC
TRBV18	TRBJ1-6	NA	NA	CASSPLLGAPLHF	TGTGCCAGCTCACCACTTCTCGGAGCGCCCCTCCACTTT
TRBV6-6	TRBJ1-1	NA	NA	CASSYSGGTEAFF	TGTGCCAGCAGTTACTCGGGGGGGACTGAAGCTTTCTTT
TRBV18	TRBJ2-2	NA	NA	CASSPRAGGDGELFF	TGTGCCAGCTCACCCCGGGCTGGGGGTGACGGGGAGCTGTTTTTT
TRBV29-1	TRBJ2-3	TRBD1	NA	CSVQPGGDTQYF	TGCAGCGTCCAACCAGGGGGTGATACGCAGTATTTT